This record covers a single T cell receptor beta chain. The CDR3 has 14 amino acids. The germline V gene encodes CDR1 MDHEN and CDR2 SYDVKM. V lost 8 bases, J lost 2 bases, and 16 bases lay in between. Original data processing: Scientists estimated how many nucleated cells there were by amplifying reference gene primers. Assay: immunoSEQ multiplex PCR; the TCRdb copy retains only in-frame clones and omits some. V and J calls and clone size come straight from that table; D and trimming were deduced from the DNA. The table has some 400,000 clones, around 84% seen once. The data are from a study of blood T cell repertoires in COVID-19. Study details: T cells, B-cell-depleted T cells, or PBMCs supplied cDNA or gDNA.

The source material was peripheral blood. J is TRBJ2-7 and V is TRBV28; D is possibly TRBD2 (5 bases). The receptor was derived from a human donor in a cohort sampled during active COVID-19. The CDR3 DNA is TGTGCCAGCCGACCCTTGGGGAGTCCCTACGAGCAGTACTTC. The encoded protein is CASRPLGSPYEQYF.